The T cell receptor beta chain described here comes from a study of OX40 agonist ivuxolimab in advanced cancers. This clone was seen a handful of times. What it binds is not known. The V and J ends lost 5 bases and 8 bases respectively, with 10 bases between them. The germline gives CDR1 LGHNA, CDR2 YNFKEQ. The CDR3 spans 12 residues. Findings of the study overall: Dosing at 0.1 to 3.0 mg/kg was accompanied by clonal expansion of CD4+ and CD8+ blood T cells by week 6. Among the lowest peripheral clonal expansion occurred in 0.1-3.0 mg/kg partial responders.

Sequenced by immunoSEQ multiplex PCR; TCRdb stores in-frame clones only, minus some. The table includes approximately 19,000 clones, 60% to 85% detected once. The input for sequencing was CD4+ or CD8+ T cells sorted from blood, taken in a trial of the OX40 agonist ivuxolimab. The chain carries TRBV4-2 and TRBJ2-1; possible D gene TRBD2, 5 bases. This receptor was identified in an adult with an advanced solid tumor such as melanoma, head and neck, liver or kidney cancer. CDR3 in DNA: TGTGCCAGCAGCTTGCTCGGGGATGAGCAGTTCTTC. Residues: CASSLLGDEQFF.